This TCR beta chain was sequenced for a study of blood T cells in healthy people across ages. A sample-barcoded 5' primer and a J-beta primer mix were used in a second PCR of roughly 6 to 11 cycles. Each CDR3 protein gets one entry after TCRdb re-called the 5' RACE reads with MiXCR. The table lists approximately 820,000 distinct CDR3 sequences, roughly 44% of them singletons. Per germline, CDR1 MGHDK and CDR2 SYGVNS. This CDR3 is 13 amino acids long. V lost 3 bases and J lost 7, with 9 bases in between. The sample taken for sequencing was blood. The TCR comes from a man in his sixties in good health. The rearrangement links TRBV25-1 to TRBJ1-4; unclear D gene. The CDR3 loop reads CASSDRLGEKLFF. Written as DNA, the CDR3 is TGTGCCAGCAGTGACAGGTTGGGTGAAAAACTGTTTTTT.